The rows below give T cell receptor beta chains drawn from one sample of a study of blood T cell repertoires in COVID-19. This table comes from immunoSEQ multiplex PCR, and its TCRdb copy is limited to in-frame clones, with some not included. The sample consists of some 150,000 clones, around 83% of them appearing once. Sequenced input: PBMCs or T cells enriched from blood (not recorded which). The receptors were gathered from a man aged 50 to 60 who had recovered from COVID-19. Both conserved end residues are part of each CDR3. Fields, in order: J gene, D gene, clone size, V gene, CDR3 protein, CDR3 DNA. The D gene is left open where the match is weak. Rows give clone size only sometimes, using once, few, many, or a class for an expanded clone.

J: TRBJ2-7; D: TRBD1; size: NA; V: TRBV28; CDR3: CASSLSRQGGYEQYF; DNA: TGTGCCAGCAGTTTATCCCGACAGGGGGGTTACGAGCAGTACTTC
J: TRBJ2-5; D: TRBD1; size: NA; V: TRBV6-5; CDR3: CASSLGQGWQETQYF; DNA: TGTGCCAGCAGCTTAGGACAGGGGTGGCAAGAGACCCAGTACTTC
J: TRBJ2-7; D: TRBD1; size: NA; V: TRBV4-2; CDR3: CASSKGQGDYEQYF; DNA: TGTGCCAGCAGCAAGGGCCAGGGGGACTACGAGCAGTACTTC
J: TRBJ1-5; D: TRBD1; size: NA; V: TRBV10-2; CDR3: CASSGDRASNQPQHF; DNA: TGCGCCAGCAGTGGGGACAGGGCCAGCAATCAGCCCCAGCATTTT
J: TRBJ1-5; D: TRBD1; size: NA; V: TRBV28; CDR3: CASIPNRGLGQPQHF; DNA: TGTGCCAGCATCCCGAACAGGGGGCTCGGTCAGCCCCAGCATTTT
J: TRBJ2-7; D: TRBD1; size: NA; V: TRBV30; CDR3: CAWRARDRGLGEQYF; DNA: TGTGCCTGGAGGGCCCGGGACAGGGGATTGGGGGAGCAGTACTTC
J: TRBJ1-6; D: NA; size: NA; V: TRBV30; CDR3: CAWSYGHSSTPAPLHF; DNA: TGTGCCTGGAGCTACGGTCACAGCTCAACCCCGGCACCCCTCCACTTT
J: TRBJ1-3; D: NA; size: NA; V: TRBV19; CDR3: CASSSRWSRVSGNTIYF; DNA: TGTGCCAGTAGTAGTAGGTGGTCCCGGGTCTCTGGAAACACCATATATTTT
J: TRBJ1-3; D: NA; size: NA; V: TRBV6-5; CDR3: CASRRGFSGNTIYF; DNA: TGTGCCAGCCGACGGGGGTTCTCTGGAAACACCATATATTTT
J: TRBJ2-1; D: TRBD2; size: NA; V: TRBV2; CDR3: CASRPRGSYNEQFF; DNA: TGTGCCAGCAGACCGCGGGGGTCCTACAATGAGCAGTTCTTC
J: TRBJ1-2; D: TRBD1; size: NA; V: TRBV18; CDR3: CASSPFGTGDGYTF; DNA: TGTGCCAGCTCACCGTTCGGGACAGGGGATGGCTACACCTTC
J: TRBJ1-6; D: TRBD1; size: NA; V: TRBV5-1; CDR3: CASSIEQGSGSPLHF; DNA: TGCGCCAGCAGCATAGAACAGGGGAGCGGGTCACCCCTCCACTTT
J: TRBJ2-5; D: NA; size: few; V: TRBV28; CDR3: CASSFGDNREGTQYF; DNA: TGTGCCAGCAGTTTCGGCGACAATCGTGAAGGGACCCAGTACTTC
J: TRBJ1-1; D: NA; size: once; V: TRBV9; CDR3: CASSVGSSGGTEAFF; DNA: TGTGCCAGCAGCGTAGGTTCATCGGGGGGAACTGAAGCTTTCTTT
J: TRBJ1-1; D: NA; size: NA; V: TRBV27; CDR3: CASRQTRVYTEAFF; DNA: TGTGCCAGCCGACAAACCAGGGTGTACACTGAAGCTTTCTTT
J: TRBJ1-3; D: NA; size: NA; V: TRBV11-2; CDR3: CASSLTGSSTIYF; DNA: TGTGCCAGCAGCTTAACAGGGAGCAGCACCATATATTTT
J: TRBJ1-2; D: NA; size: NA; V: TRBV4-1; CDR3: CASSQDQWGSGYTF; DNA: TGCGCCAGCAGCCAAGATCAATGGGGCTCTGGCTACACCTTC
J: TRBJ2-7; D: NA; size: NA; V: TRBV7-9; CDR3: CASSLYYEQYF; DNA: TGTGCCAGCAGCTTGTACTACGAGCAGTACTTC
J: TRBJ2-5; D: NA; size: NA; V: TRBV7-9; CDR3: CASSLAGGETQYF; DNA: TGTGCCAGCAGCTTAGCGGGGGGAGAGACCCAGTACTTC
J: TRBJ2-3; D: TRBD2; size: NA; V: TRBV7-2; CDR3: CASSRRAGTSGTDTQYF; DNA: TGTGCCAGCAGCCGGAGGGCCGGGACTAGCGGCACAGATACGCAGTATTTT
J: TRBJ1-4; D: NA; size: NA; V: TRBV6-5; CDR3: CASSPGTTNEKLFF; DNA: TGTGCCAGCAGCCCAGGTACAACTAATGAAAAACTGTTTTTT
J: TRBJ2-5; D: TRBD2; size: NA; V: TRBV18; CDR3: CASSPTPSGGTQYF; DNA: TGTGCCAGCTCACCAACACCAAGCGGGGGGACCCAGTACTTC
J: TRBJ2-5; D: TRBD1; size: NA; V: TRBV27; CDR3: CASSFRGQGGTQYF; DNA: TGTGCCAGCAGTTTTCGGGGACAGGGGGGGACCCAGTACTTC
J: TRBJ1-2; D: TRBD1; size: NA; V: TRBV9; CDR3: CASSGRDRLANYGYTF; DNA: TGTGCCAGCAGCGGCCGGGACAGACTCGCTAACTATGGCTACACCTTC
J: TRBJ2-3; D: NA; size: NA; V: TRBV4-1; CDR3: CASSQDFQDIGYTDTQYF; DNA: TGCGCCAGCAGCCAAGATTTTCAGGACATAGGGTACACAGATACGCAGTATTTT
J: TRBJ2-5; D: TRBD2; size: once; V: TRBV5-1; CDR3: CASSLGSTTSGYQETQYF; DNA: TGCGCCAGCAGCTTGGGTAGTACGACTAGCGGGTACCAAGAGACCCAGTACTTC
J: TRBJ2-1; D: NA; size: NA; V: TRBV11-2; CDR3: CASSFSRSPNEQFF; DNA: TGTGCCAGCAGCTTTAGTCGGAGCCCCAATGAGCAGTTCTTC
J: TRBJ1-1; D: NA; size: NA; V: TRBV7-2; CDR3: CASSLGTATNTEAFF; DNA: TGTGCCAGCAGCTTAGGGACTGCAACAAACACTGAAGCTTTCTTT
J: TRBJ2-7; D: TRBD1; size: many; V: TRBV5-6; CDR3: CASSLAAGTGSYEQYF; DNA: TGTGCCAGCAGCTTGGCGGCCGGGACAGGGTCCTACGAGCAGTACTTC
J: TRBJ2-1; D: TRBD2; size: NA; V: TRBV7-7; CDR3: CASSSGLAGGGEQFF; DNA: TGTGCCAGCAGCTCGGGACTAGCGGGGGGCGGTGAGCAGTTCTTC
J: TRBJ2-2; D: NA; size: NA; V: TRBV30; CDR3: CAWNPGHGAGELFF; DNA: TGTGCCTGGAATCCGGGTCACGGGGCCGGGGAGCTGTTTTTT
J: TRBJ2-2; D: TRBD2; size: NA; V: TRBV11-2; CDR3: CASSSLAGAPRVLFF; DNA: TGTGCCAGCAGCAGCCTAGCGGGGGCCCCACGGGTGCTGTTTTTT
J: TRBJ2-2; D: TRBD2; size: NA; V: TRBV6-5; CDR3: CASSYSGGGNTGELFF; DNA: TGTGCCAGCAGTTACTCGGGCGGGGGGAACACCGGGGAGCTGTTTTTT
J: TRBJ2-7; D: NA; size: NA; V: TRBV6-5; CDR3: CASSYRHAGGEQYF; DNA: TGTGCCAGCAGTTACCGGCATGCAGGAGGCGAGCAGTACTTC
J: TRBJ1-1; D: TRBD1; size: NA; V: TRBV27; CDR3: CASSLGTGGLSTEAFF; DNA: TGTGCCAGCAGTTTAGGGACAGGGGGTTTGAGCACTGAAGCTTTCTTT
J: TRBJ1-1; D: TRBD1; size: NA; V: TRBV6-1; CDR3: CASSEGKQGWNTEAFF; DNA: TGTGCCAGCAGTGAAGGGAAACAGGGGTGGAACACTGAAGCTTTCTTT
J: TRBJ1-2; D: NA; size: NA; V: TRBV9; CDR3: CASSGGSRDYGYTF; DNA: TGTGCCAGCAGCGGAGGGTCTCGCGACTATGGCTACACCTTC
J: TRBJ1-1; D: NA; size: NA; V: TRBV10-3; CDR3: CAISVRANTEAFF; DNA: TGTGCCATCAGTGTGCGGGCCAACACTGAAGCTTTCTTT
J: TRBJ1-1; D: TRBD1; size: NA; V: TRBV3-1/TRBV3-2; CDR3: CASNTGGKNAEAFF; DNA: TGTGCCAGCAACACAGGGGGGAAGAATGCTGAAGCTTTCTTT
J: TRBJ1-4; D: NA; size: NA; V: TRBV5-1; CDR3: CASSLEPRSEKLFF; DNA: TGCGCCAGCAGCTTGGAGCCGCGTTCTGAAAAACTGTTTTTT
J: TRBJ1-4; D: NA; size: NA; V: TRBV5-1; CDR3: CASSLVAGTNEKLFF; DNA: TGCGCCAGCAGCTTGGTTGCAGGGACTAATGAAAAACTGTTTTTT
J: TRBJ1-5; D: NA; size: many; V: TRBV6-1; CDR3: CASSEVEELGNQPQHF; DNA: TGTGCCAGCAGTGAAGTTGAGGAGTTAGGCAATCAGCCCCAGCATTTT
J: TRBJ2-7; D: NA; size: NA; V: TRBV5-1; CDR3: CASSPSGLSYEQYF; DNA: TGCGCCAGCAGCCCGTCGGGACTCTCCTACGAGCAGTACTTC
J: TRBJ2-3; D: NA; size: NA; V: TRBV3-1/TRBV3-2; CDR3: CASSPLGGDLNTQYF; DNA: TGTGCCAGCAGCCCACTAGGGGGGGATTTAAATACGCAGTATTTT
J: TRBJ2-1; D: TRBD1; size: NA; V: TRBV28; CDR3: CASSETGVSYNEQFF; DNA: TGTGCCAGCAGTGAGACAGGGGTGTCCTACAATGAGCAGTTCTTC
J: TRBJ2-7; D: TRBD1; size: NA; V: TRBV29-1; CDR3: CSVTGGGYEQYF; DNA: TGCAGCGTCACAGGGGGTGGCTACGAGCAGTACTTC
J: TRBJ1-2; D: NA; size: NA; V: TRBV4-1; CDR3: CASSQVSGAGYTF; DNA: TGCGCCAGCAGCCAAGTCAGTGGGGCTGGCTACACCTTC
J: TRBJ1-5; D: TRBD1; size: NA; V: TRBV27; CDR3: CASSWTGNSNQPQHF; DNA: TGTGCCAGCAGTTGGACAGGGAATAGCAATCAGCCCCAGCATTTT
J: TRBJ2-3; D: TRBD2; size: NA; V: TRBV9; CDR3: CASSVVTSGGVDTQYF; DNA: TGTGCCAGCAGCGTAGTAACTAGCGGGGGGGTAGATACGCAGTATTTT
J: TRBJ1-4; D: NA; size: once; V: TRBV19; CDR3: CASSAPGDPSSGEKLFF; DNA: TGTGCCAGTAGCGCCCCCGGCGACCCCTCAAGCGGTGAAAAACTGTTTTTT
J: TRBJ1-5; D: NA; size: few; V: TRBV30; CDR3: CAWSVSGNQPQHF; DNA: TGTGCCTGGAGTGTCTCGGGGAATCAGCCCCAGCATTTT
J: TRBJ1-2; D: TRBD1; size: few; V: TRBV25-1; CDR3: CASRNAGQGYGYTF; DNA: TGTGCCAGCAGGAACGCGGGACAGGGCTATGGCTACACCTTC